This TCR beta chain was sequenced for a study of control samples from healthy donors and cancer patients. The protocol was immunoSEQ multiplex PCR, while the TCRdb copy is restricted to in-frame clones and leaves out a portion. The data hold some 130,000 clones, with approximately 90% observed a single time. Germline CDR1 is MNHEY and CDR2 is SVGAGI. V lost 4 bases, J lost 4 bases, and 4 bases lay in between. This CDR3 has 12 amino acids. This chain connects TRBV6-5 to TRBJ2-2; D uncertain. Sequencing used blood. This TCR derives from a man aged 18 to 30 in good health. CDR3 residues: CASSFRTGELFF. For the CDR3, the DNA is TGTGCCAGCAGTTTTCGCACCGGGGAGCTGTTTTTT.